A single sample gave rise to the 8 T cell receptor beta chains below, sequenced in a study of blood T cell repertoires in COVID-19 (TCRdb year 2020). Preparation of the library involved the immunoSEQ multiplex PCR assay. The source is immuneACCESS, and TCRdb retained only in-frame sequences with V and J called. Part of the clones is not carried over; for the studies checked, unresolved V genes explain less than half of this, and the remainder is unexplained. This sample lists 300,000 to 350,000 clones; approximately 91% were detected once. The top ten constitute 6% to 8.5% of the sample. The specimen was peripheral blood. Receptor source: a woman in her 70s with COVID-19, enrolled during active disease.

The V gene is TRBV6-5, the J gene TRBJ1-2; D gene unclear. This CDR3 comprises 16 residues. V lost 2 bases, J lost 0 bases, and 13 bases lay in between. Per germline, CDR1 MNHEY and CDR2 SVGAGI. The CDR3 region is CASSYGVAGSNYGYTF. CDR3 sequence (DNA): TGTGCCAGCAGTTACGGAGTAGCGGGGTCTAACTATGGCTACACCTTC.

This clone was recorded a few times. The chain carries TRBV21-1 and TRBJ2-7; the table's D gene call, TRBD1, was not cross checked with the DNA. TRBV21-1 is a recognized pseudogene. The CDR3 length is 20 residues. The DNA for the CDR3 is TGTGCCAGCAGCCTCCTGTGTACCCCGGATAGGGCAGGGCGAAGCCACGAGCAGTACTTC. Protein: CASSLLCTPDRAGRSHEQYF.

V usage is TRBV9 and J usage is TRBJ2-2; 8 bases align to TRBD2. CDR1 and CDR2 (germline): SGDLS, YYNGEE. This CDR3 is 14 amino acids long. The J segment lost 6 bases and the V segment lost 4 bases, leaving 5 bases of the junction unmatched. The CDR3 DNA reads as TGTGCCAGCAGCCCCATGCGGGGGGCCGGGGAGCTGTTTTTT. Its protein product is CASSPMRGAGELFF.

The J gene is TRBJ1-1, the V gene TRBV29-1, with D possibly being TRBD1 (6 bases). Germline V gene sequence: CDR1 SQVTM, CDR2 ANQGSEA. The CDR3 covers 14 residues. Trimming pared 4 bases from V and 12 bases from J, leaving 24 bases between. CDR3: CSVVGEITGSMSFF. CDR3 DNA: TGCAGCGTTGTGGGGGAAATCACAGGGAGTATGTCTTTCTTT.

The chain employs TRBV7-9 and TRBJ1-4, with 7 bases fitting TRBD1. The germline V gene encodes CDR1 SEHNR and CDR2 FQNEAQ (reference sequence). The CDR3 totals 16 residues. Trimming cost V 5 bases and J 4 bases; bases outside gene matches: 10. This CDR3 is CASSDTQGPHNEKLFF. CDR3 DNA: TGTGCCAGCAGCGATACACAGGGGCCCCATAATGAAAAACTGTTTTTT.

The chain combines TRBV7-9 with TRBJ2-3, with 9 bases fitting TRBD2. The CDR3 consists of 13 residues. Germline CDR1 reads SEHNR; CDR2 reads FQNEAQ (reference sequence). V was pared by 1 base and J by 10 bases, with 3 bases of the junction left unmatched. The CDR3 region is CASSLEAGGPQYF. The CDR3 nucleotides read TGTGCCAGCAGCTTAGAAGCGGGGGGACCGCAGTATTTT.

The chain employs TRBV5-1 and TRBJ1-1; D unresolved. The CDR3 contains 14 residues. Trimming left V 2 bases short and J 4 bases short, with 12 bases between. The germline gives CDR1 SGHRS, CDR2 YFSETQ. The CDR3 nucleotides read TGCGCCAGCAGCTTAAGCCCGGGAGGCACTGAAGCTTTCTTT. Protein: CASSLSPGGTEAFF.

This rearrangement joins TRBV5-1 to TRBJ2-5; tentative D call: TRBD1 (5 bases). The germline V and J ends were trimmed by 1 base and 4 bases, with 11 bases remaining between them. The CDR3 is made up of 14 amino acids. From germline, CDR1 is SGHRS and CDR2 YFSETQ. CDR3 coding DNA: TGCGCCAGCAGCTTGCCAAGGGGCTCAGAGACCCAGTACTTC. This translates into CASSLPRGSETQYF.